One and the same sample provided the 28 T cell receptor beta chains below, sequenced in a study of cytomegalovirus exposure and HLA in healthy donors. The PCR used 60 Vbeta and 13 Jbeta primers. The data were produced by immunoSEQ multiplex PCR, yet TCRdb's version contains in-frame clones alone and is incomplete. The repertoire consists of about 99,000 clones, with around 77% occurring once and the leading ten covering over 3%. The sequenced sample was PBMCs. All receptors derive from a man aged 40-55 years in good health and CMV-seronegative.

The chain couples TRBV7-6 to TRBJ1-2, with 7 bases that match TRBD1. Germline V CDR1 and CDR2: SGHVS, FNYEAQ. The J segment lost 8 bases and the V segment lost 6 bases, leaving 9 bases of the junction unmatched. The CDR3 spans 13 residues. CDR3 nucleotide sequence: TGTGCCAGCAGTCCCGGTCAGGGGGGCGGCTACACCTTC. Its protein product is CASSPGQGGGYTF. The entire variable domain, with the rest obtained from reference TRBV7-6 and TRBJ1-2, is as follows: GAGVSQSPRYKVTKRGQDVALRCDPISGHVSLYWYRQALGQGPEFLTYFNYEAQQDKSGLPNDRFSAERPEGSISTLTIQRTEQRDSAMYRCASSPGQGGGYTFGSGTRLTVV.

CDR3 amino acids: CASSGTSLETQYF. Written as DNA, the CDR3 is TGTGCCAGCAGCGGGACTAGCCTCGAGACCCAGTACTTC. The rearrangement uses TRBV5-6 and TRBJ2-5; 9 nucleotides line up with TRBD2. Germline V gives CDR1 SGHDT, CDR2 YYEEEE. V dropped 4 bases and J dropped 5; count of bases not matched to a gene: 3. There are 13 residues in the CDR3.

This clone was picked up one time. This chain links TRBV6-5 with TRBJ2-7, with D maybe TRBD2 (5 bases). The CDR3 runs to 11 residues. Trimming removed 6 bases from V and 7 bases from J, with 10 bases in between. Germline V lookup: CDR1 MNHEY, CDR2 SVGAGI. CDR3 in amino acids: CASSSQREQYF. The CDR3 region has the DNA TGTGCCAGCAGCTCCCAGCGGGAGCAGTACTTC.

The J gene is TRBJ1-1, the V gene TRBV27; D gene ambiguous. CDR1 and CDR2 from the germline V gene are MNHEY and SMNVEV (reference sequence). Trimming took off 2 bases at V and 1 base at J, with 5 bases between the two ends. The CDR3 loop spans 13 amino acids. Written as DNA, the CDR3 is TGTGCCAGCAGTTTACGGGGGAACACTGAAGCTTTCTTT. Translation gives CASSLRGNTEAFF.

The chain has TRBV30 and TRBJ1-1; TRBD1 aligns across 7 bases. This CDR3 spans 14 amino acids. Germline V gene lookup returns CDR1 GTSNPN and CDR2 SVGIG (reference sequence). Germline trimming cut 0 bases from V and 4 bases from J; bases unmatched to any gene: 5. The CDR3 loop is CAWSVQGTSTEAFF. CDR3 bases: TGTGCCTGGAGTGTACAGGGGACGAGCACTGAAGCTTTCTTT. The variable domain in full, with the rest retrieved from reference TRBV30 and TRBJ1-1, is SQTIHQWPATLVQPVGSPLSLECTVEGTSNPNLYWYRQAAGRGLQLLFYSVGIGQISSEVPQNLSASRPQDRQFILSSKKLLLSDSGFYLCAWSVQGTSTEAFFGQGTRLTVV.

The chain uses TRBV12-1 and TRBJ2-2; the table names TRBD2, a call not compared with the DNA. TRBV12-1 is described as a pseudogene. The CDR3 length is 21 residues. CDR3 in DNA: TGTGCCAGCAGCTTTAATCGGACGAAGGGAAGGACTAGCGGAAAAACCGGGGAGCTGTTTTTT. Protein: CASSFNRTKGRTSGKTGELFF.

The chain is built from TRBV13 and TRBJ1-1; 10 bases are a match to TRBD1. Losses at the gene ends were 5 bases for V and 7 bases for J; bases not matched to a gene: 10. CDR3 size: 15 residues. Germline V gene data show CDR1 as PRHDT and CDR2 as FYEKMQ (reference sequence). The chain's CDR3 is CASSPPGQGTGEAFF. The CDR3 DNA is TGTGCCAGCAGCCCGCCGGGACAGGGGACCGGTGAAGCTTTCTTT.

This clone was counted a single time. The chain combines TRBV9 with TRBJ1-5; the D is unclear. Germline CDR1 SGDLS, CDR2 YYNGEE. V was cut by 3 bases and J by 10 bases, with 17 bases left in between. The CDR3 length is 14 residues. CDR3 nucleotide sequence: TGTGCCAGCAGCGGACCGGGAGATGGATCCCCCCAGCATTTT. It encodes CASSGPGDGSPQHF.

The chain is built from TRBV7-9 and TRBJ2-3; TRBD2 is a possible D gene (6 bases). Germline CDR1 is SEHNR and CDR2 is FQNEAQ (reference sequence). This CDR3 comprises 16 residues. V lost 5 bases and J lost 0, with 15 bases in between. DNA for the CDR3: TGTGCCAGCAGCCCCCGCGGGGTGACGAGCACAGATACGCAGTATTTT. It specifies CASSPRGVTSTDTQYF.

CDR3 DNA sequence: TGCAGCGCTCGACAGGGAGCTAACTATGGCTACACCTTC. Its protein is CSARQGANYGYTF. The chain employs TRBV29-1 and TRBJ1-2; TRBD1 matches at 7 bases. Germline CDR1 and CDR2: SQVTM and ANQGSEA. This CDR3 has 13 amino acids. Trimming cost V 7 bases and J 0 bases; bases outside gene matches: 5.

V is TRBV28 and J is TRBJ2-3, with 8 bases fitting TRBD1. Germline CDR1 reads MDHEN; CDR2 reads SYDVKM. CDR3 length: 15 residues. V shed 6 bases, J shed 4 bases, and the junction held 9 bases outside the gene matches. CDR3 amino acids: CASSTRTGTPDTQYF. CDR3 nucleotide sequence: TGTGCCAGCAGCACCCGGACAGGGACCCCAGATACGCAGTATTTT.

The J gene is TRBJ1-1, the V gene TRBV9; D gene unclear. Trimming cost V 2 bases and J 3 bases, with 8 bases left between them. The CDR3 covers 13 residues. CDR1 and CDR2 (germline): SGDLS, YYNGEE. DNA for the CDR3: TGTGCCAGCAGCGTCGACATCTACACTGAAGCTTTCTTT. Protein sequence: CASSVDIYTEAFF.

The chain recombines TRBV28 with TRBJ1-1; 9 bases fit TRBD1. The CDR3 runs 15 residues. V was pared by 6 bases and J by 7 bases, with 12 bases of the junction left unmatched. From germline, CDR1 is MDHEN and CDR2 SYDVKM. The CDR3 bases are TGTGCCAGCAGGCGCACCGGGACAGGGACGAATGAAGCTTTCTTT. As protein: CASRRTGTGTNEAFF. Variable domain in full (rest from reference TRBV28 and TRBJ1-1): DVKVTQSSRYLVKRTGEKVFLECVQDMDHENMFWYRQDPGLGLRLIYFSYDVKMKEKGDIPEGYSVSREKKERFSLILESASTNQTSMYLCASRRTGTGTNEAFFGQGTRLTVV.

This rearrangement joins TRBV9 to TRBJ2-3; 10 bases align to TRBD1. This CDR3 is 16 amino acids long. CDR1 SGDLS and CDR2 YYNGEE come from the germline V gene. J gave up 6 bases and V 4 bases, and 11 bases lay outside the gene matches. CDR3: CASSLFRDRGPDTQYF. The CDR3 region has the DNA TGTGCCAGCAGCTTGTTCCGGGACAGGGGTCCCGATACGCAGTATTTT.

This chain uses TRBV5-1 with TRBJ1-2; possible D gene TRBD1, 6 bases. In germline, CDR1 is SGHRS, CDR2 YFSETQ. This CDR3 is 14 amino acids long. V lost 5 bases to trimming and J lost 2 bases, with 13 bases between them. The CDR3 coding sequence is TGCGCCAGCAGTAAAGGGGGGGAGAACTATGGCTACACCTTC. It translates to CASSKGGENYGYTF. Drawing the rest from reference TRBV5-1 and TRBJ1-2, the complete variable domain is KAGVTQTPRYLIKTRGQQVTLSCSPISGHRSVSWYQQTPGQGLQFLFEYFSETQRNKGNFPGRFSGRQFSNSRSEMNVSTLELGDSALYLCASSKGGENYGYTFGSGTRLTVV.

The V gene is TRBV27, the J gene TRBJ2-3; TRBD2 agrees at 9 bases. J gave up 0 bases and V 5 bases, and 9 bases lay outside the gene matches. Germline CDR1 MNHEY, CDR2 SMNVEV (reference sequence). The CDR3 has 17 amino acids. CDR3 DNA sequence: TGTGCCAGCAGTCCCCAACTCAGCGGGGGGAGCACAGATACGCAGTATTTT. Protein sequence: CASSPQLSGGSTDTQYF.

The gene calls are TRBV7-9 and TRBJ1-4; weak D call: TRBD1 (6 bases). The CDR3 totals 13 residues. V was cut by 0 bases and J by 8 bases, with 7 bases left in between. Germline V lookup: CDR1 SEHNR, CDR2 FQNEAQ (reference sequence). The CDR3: CASSLAQGEKLFF. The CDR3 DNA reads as TGTGCCAGCAGCTTAGCACAGGGAGAAAAACTGTTTTTT.

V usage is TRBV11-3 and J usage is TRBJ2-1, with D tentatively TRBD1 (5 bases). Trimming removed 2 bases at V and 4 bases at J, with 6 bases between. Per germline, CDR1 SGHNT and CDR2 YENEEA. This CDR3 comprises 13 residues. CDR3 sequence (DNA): TGTGCCAGCAGCTTAAACAGGTACAATGAGCAGTTCTTC. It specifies CASSLNRYNEQFF.

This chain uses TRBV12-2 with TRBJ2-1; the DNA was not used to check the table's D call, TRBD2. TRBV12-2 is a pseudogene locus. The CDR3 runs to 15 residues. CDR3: CASRLKAEECNEQFF. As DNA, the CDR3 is TGTGCAAGTCGCTTAAAAGCGGAGGAGTGTAATGAGCAGTTCTTC.

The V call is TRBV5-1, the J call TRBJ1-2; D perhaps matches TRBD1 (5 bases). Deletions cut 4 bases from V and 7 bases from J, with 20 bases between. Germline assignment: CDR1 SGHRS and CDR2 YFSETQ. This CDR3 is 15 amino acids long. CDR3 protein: CASSPGLGRVLGYTF. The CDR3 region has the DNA TGCGCCAGCAGCCCTGGGCTGGGCAGGGTACTTGGCTACACCTTC.

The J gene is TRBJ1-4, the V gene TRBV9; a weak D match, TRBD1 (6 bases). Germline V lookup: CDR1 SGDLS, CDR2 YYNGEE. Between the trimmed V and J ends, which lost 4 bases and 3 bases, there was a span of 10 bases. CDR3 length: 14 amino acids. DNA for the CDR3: TGTGCCAGCAGCCCTCGACAGGCTAATGAAAAACTGTTTTTT. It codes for CASSPRQANEKLFF.

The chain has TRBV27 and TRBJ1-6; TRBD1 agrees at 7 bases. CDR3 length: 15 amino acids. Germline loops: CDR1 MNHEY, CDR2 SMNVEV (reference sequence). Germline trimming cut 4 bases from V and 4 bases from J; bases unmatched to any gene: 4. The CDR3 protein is CASSSRDSYNSPLHF. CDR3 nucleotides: TGTGCCAGCAGTTCCCGGGACAGTTATAATTCACCCCTCCACTTT.

The CDR3 loop reads CASSRLGGELFF. Written as DNA, the CDR3 is TGTGCCAGCAGTCGACTAGGCGGGGAGCTGTTTTTT. This sequence joins TRBV27 and TRBJ2-2; maybe TRBD2 (6 bases). The V end was cut by 5 bases, the J end by 7 bases, with 8 bases between. This CDR3 has 12 amino acids. The V gene's germline CDR1 is MNHEY and CDR2 SMNVEV (reference sequence).

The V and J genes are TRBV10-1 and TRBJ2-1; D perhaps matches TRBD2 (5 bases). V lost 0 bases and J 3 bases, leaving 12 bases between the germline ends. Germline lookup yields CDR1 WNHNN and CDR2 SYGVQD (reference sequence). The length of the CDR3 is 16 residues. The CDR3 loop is CASSESRRAYYNEQFF. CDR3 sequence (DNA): TGCGCCAGCAGTGAGTCTCGGCGGGCCTACTACAATGAGCAGTTCTTC.

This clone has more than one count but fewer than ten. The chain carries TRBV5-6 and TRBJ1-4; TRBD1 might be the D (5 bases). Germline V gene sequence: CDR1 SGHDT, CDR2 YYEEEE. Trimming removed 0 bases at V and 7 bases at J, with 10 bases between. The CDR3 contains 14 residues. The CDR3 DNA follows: TGTGCCAGCAGCTTGGAGGGGTCAGCTGAAAAACTGTTTTTT. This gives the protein CASSLEGSAEKLFF.

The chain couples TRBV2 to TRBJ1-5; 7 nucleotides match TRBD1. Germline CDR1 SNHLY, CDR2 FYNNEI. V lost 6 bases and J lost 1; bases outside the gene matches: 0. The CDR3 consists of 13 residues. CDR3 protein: CASRGQSNQPQHF. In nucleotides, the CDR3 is TGTGCCAGCAGGGGACAGAGCAATCAGCCCCAGCATTTT.

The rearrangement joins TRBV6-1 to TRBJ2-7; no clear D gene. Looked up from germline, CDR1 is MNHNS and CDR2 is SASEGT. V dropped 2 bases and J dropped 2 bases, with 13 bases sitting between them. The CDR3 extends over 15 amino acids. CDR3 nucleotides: TGTGCCAGCAGTGAAAGTCTCGCGCGGACCTACGAGCAGTACTTC. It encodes CASSESLARTYEQYF.

The CDR3 protein is CASSEAFDTKAFF. CDR3 nucleotides: TGTGCCAGCAGTGAAGCGTTCGACACAAAAGCTTTCTTT. The chain links TRBV6-1 to TRBJ1-1; D uncertain. The CDR3 is made up of 13 amino acids. Germline CDR1 MNHNS, CDR2 SASEGT. V lost 0 bases, J lost 9 bases, and 11 bases lay in between.